The source of this T cell receptor (beta chain) is a study of blood T cells in healthy people across ages. The CDR3 consists of 13 residues. Trimming pared 6 bases from V and 7 bases from J, leaving 15 bases between. Germline CDR1 MNHNS, CDR2 SASEGT. With a J-beta primer mix and a sample-barcoded 5' primer, a second PCR ran about 6 to 11 cycles. TCRdb re-derived calls from the 5' RACE reads in MiXCR, one entry per CDR3 protein. The table has 650,000 to 800,000 distinct CDR3 sequences, 40% to 50% seen once. Individuals who donated were healthy Caucasians from Russia aged about 6 to 95. Peripheral blood from each donor was collected in a volume of 9.5 to 10 milliliters. Isolation yielded PBMCs, at least 7 million per sample, in every case.

Material: blood. The chain uses TRBV6-1 and TRBJ1-2; D remains unclear. The sequence came from a man aged 60 to 75 in good health. For the CDR3, the DNA is TGTGCCAGCAGAGATGAGAACAAAAGTGGCTACACCTTC. Translated, it gives CASRDENKSGYTF.